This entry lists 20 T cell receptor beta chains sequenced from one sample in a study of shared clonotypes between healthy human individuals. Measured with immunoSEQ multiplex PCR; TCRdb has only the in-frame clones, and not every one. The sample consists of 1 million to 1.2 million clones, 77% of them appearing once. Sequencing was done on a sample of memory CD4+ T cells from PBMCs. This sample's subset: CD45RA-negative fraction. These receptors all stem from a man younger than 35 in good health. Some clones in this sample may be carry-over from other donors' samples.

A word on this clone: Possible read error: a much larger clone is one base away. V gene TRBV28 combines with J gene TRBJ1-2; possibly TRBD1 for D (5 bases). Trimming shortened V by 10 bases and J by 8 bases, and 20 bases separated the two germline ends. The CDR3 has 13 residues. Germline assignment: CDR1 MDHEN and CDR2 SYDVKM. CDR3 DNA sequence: TGTGCCACTCTCAGGAGGGCAGGGCAGGGCTACACCTTC. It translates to CATLRRAGQGYTF.

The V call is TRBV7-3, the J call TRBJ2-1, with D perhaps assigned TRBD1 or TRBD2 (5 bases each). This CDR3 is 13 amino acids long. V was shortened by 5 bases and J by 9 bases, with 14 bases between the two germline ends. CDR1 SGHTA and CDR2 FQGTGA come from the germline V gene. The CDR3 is CASSPWDAGEQFF. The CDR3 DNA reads TGTGCCAGCAGCCCCTGGGACGCTGGTGAGCAGTTCTTC.

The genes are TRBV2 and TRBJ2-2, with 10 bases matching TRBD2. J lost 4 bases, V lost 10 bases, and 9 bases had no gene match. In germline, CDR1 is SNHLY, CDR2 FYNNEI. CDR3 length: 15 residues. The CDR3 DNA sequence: TGTGCCACCGGACTAGCGGAAGCTCTCACCGGGGAGCTGTTTTTT. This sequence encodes CATGLAEALTGELFF.

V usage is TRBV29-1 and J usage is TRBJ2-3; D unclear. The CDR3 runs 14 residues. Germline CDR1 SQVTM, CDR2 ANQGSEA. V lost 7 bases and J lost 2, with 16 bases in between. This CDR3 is CSAGPASVTDTQYF. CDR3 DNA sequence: TGCAGCGCGGGCCCAGCAAGTGTCACAGATACGCAGTATTTT.

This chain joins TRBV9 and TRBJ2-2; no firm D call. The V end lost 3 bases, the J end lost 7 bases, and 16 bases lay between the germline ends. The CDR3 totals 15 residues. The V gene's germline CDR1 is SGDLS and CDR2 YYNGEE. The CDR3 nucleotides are TGTGCCAGCAGCGACGACAAGTCGGGCAACGGGGAGCTGTTTTTT. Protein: CASSDDKSGNGELFF.

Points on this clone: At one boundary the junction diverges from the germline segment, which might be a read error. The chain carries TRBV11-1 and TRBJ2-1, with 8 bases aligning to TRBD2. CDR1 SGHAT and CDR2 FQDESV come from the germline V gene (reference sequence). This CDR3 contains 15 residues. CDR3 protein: CASSSVAGGLTEQFF. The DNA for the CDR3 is TGTGCAAGCAGCTCAGTGGCGGGAGGTCTTACCGAGCAGTTCTTC.

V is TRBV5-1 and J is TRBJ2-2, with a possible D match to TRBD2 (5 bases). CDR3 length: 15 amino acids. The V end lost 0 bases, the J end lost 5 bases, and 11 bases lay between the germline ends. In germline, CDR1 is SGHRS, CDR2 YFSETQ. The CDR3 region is CASSLGPGLTGELFF. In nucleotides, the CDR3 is TGCGCCAGCAGCTTGGGCCCGGGGTTAACCGGGGAGCTGTTTTTT.

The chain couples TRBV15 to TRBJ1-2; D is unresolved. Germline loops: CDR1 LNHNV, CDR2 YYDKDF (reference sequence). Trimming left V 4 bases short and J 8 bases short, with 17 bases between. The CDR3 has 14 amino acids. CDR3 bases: TGTGCCACCAGCAAGTCCCCACCGGCCTCGGGCTACACCTTC. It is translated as CATSKSPPASGYTF.

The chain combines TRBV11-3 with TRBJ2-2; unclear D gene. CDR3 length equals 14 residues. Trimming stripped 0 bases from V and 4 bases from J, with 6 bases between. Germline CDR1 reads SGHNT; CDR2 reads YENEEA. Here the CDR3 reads CASSLEGFTGELFF. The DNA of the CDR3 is TGTGCCAGCAGCTTAGAAGGATTCACCGGGGAGCTGTTTTTT.

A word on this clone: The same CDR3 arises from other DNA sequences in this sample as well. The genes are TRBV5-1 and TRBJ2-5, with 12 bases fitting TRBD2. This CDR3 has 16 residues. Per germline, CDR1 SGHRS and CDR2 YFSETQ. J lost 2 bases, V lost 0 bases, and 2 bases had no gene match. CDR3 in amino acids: CASSLGLAGGQETQYF. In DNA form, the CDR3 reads TGCGCCAGCAGCTTGGGGCTAGCGGGAGGGCAAGAGACCCAGTACTTC.

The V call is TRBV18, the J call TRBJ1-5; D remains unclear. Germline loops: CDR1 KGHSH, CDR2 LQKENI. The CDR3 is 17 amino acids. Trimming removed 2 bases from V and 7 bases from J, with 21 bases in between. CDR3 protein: CASSPGLGESRVQPQHF. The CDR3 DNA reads TGTGCCAGCTCACCAGGGCTCGGCGAATCGAGAGTACAGCCCCAGCATTTT.

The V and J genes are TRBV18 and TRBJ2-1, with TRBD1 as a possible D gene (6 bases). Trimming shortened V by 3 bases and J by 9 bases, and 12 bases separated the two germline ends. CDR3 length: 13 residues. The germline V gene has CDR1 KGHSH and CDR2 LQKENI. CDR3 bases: TGTGCCAGCTCACCCTCCTTCAGGGGTGAGCAGTTCTTC. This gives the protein CASSPSFRGEQFF.

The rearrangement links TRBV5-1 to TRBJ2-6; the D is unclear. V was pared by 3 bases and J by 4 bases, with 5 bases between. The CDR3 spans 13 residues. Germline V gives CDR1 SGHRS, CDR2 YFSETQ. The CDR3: CASSSPGANVLTF. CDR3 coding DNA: TGCGCCAGCAGCTCGCCCGGGGCCAACGTCCTGACTTTC.

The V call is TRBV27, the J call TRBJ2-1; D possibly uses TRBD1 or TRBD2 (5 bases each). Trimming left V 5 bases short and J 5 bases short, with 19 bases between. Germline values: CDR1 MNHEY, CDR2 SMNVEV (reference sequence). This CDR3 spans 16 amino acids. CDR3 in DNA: TGTGCCAGCAGTCCGCGACTAATCGGGGCCCACAATGAGCAGTTCTTC. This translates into CASSPRLIGAHNEQFF.

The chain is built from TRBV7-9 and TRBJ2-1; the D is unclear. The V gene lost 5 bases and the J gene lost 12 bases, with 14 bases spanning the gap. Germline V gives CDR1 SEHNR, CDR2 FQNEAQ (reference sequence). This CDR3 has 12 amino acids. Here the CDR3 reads CASSASVVRQFF. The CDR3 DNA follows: TGTGCCAGCAGCGCCTCAGTCGTGAGGCAGTTCTTC.

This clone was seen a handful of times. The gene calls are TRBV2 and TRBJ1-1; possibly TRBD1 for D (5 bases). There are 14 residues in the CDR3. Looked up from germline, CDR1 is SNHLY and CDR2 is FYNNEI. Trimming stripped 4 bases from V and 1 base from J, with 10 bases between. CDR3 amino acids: CASSAGTRNTEAFF. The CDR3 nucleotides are TGTGCCAGCAGTGCTGGGACGAGGAACACTGAAGCTTTCTTT.

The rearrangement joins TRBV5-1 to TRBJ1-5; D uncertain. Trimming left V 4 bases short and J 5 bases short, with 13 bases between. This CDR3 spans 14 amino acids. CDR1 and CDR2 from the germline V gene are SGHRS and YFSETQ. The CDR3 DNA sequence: TGCGCCAGCAGCCTACATCCGAGGGATCAGCCCCAGCATTTT. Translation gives CASSLHPRDQPQHF.

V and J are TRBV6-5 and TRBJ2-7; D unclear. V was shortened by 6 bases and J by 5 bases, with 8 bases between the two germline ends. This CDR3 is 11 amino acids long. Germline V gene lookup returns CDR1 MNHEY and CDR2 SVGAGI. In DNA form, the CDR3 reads TGTGCCAGCAGCCAAGGGAACGAGCAGTACTTC. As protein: CASSQGNEQYF.

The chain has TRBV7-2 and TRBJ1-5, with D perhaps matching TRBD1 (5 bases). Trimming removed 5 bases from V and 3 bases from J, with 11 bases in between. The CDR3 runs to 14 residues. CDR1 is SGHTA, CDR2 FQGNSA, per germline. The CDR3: CASSPQGANQPQHF. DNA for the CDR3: TGTGCCAGCAGCCCGCAGGGTGCCAATCAGCCCCAGCATTTT.

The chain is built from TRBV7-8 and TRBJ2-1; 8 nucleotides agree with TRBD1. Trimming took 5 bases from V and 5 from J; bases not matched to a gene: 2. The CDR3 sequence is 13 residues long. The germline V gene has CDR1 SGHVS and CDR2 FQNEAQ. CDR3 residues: CASSVTGDNEQFF. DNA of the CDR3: TGTGCCAGCAGCGTGACAGGGGACAATGAGCAGTTCTTC.